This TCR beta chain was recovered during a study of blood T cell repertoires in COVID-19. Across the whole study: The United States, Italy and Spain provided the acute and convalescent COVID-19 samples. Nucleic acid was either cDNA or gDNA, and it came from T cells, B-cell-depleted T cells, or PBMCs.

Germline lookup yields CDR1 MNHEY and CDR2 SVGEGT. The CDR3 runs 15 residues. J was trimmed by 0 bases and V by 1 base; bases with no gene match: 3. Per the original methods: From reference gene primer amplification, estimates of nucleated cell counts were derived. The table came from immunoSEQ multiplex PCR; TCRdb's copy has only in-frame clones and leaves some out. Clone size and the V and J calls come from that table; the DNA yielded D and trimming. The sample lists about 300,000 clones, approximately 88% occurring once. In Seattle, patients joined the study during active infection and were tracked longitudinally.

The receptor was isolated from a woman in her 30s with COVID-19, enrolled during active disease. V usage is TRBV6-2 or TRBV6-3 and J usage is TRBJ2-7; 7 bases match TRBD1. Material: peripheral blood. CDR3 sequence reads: CASSYFRDSSYEQYF. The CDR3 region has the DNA TGTGCCAGCAGTTACTTCCGGGACAGCTCCTACGAGCAGTACTTC.